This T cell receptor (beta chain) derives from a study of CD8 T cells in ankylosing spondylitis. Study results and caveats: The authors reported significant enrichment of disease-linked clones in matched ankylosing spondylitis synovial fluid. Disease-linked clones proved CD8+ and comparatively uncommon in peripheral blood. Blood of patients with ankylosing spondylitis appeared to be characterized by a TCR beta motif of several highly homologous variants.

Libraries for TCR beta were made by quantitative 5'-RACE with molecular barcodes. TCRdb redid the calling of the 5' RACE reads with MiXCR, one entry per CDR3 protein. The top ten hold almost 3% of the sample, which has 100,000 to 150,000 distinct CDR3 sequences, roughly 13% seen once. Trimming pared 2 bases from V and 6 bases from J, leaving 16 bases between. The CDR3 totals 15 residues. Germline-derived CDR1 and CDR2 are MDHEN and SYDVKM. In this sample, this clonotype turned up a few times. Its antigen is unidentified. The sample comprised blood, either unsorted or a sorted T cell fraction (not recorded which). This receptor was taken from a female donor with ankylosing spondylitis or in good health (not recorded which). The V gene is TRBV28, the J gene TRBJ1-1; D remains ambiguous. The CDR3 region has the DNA TGTGCCAGCAGTTTACCGACATCCCTGGATGCTGAAGCTTTCTTT. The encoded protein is CASSLPTSLDAEAFF.